This T cell receptor (beta chain) was obtained from a study of T cell changes during pregnancy in multiple sclerosis. CDR3 length: 12 residues. The germline V and J ends were trimmed by 2 bases and 1 base, with 4 bases remaining between them. CDR1 is SGHKS, CDR2 YYEKEE, per germline (reference sequence). This table comes from immunoSEQ multiplex PCR, and its TCRdb copy is limited to in-frame clones, with some not included. The repertoire holds more than 35,000 clones, with 90% to 95% as singletons. J is TRBJ2-7 and V is TRBV5-5; D unclear. Specimen: CD4+ T cells from peripheral blood mononuclear cells, collected in the third trimester of pregnancy. The clonotype originates from a female donor in good health, enrolled as a control in a pregnancy study. The CDR3 spells CASSLLSYEQYF. CDR3 in DNA: TGTGCCAGCAGCTTACTATCCTACGAGCAGTACTTC.